The present entry profiles one T cell receptor (beta chain) with its context. Its antigen remains unidentified. CDR3 length: 17 amino acids. The germline CDR1 and CDR2 sequences are WSHSY and SAAADI. V lost 0 bases, J lost 0 bases, and 12 bases lay in between. The data derive from a study of cytomegalovirus exposure and HLA in healthy donors. Broader study findings: HLA-A and HLA-B allele assignments for most subjects were reportedly predicted accurately using TCR beta sequences. Later analysis identified a missense DCLRE1C variant that was linked to TCR beta V- and J-gene trimming.

A multiplex PCR was run with 60 Vbeta primers and 13 Jbeta primers. TCRdb keeps only in-frame clones here, not all; method: immunoSEQ multiplex PCR. Of about 190,000 clones in the sample, 75% to 80% were seen once. The TCR originated in a woman in her thirties in good health and CMV-seropositive. V usage is TRBV10-2 and J usage is TRBJ1-3, with D perhaps TRBD1 (5 bases). The sample was PBMCs. CDR3 amino acids: CASSESTTGNSGNTIYF. CDR3 nucleotides: TGCGCCAGCAGTGAGTCGACCACAGGCAACTCTGGAAACACCATATATTTT.